This T cell receptor beta chain was captured by sequencing in a study of molecular identifiers for immune sequencing clone quantification. Details on this clonotype: The antigen remains undetermined.

The CDR3 loop spans 11 amino acids. V was trimmed by 2 bases and J by 8 bases, leaving 9 bases between them. CDR1 and CDR2 (germline): GTSNPN, SVGIG (reference sequence). Sorted cell numbers of roughly 17,000 to 1,000,000, with 10%, 30% or 50% RNA, served as input for naive CD8 libraries. Broader study findings: In naive cells, clones above 20 RNA copies held under 1% of molecules, whereas in effector cells they held over 97%. Researchers reportedly could pick up spiked Jurkat TCR RNA from one cell mixed into some 1 million naive cells.

Preparation of the bulk TCR libraries relied on previously described methods and listed TCR primers. MiXCR, run by TCRdb on the PCR reads, gives a single entry per CDR3 protein. The data hold hundreds of thousands of distinct CDR3 sequences, with 25% observed a single time. This clonotype originated in a human donor in good health. Some libraries in this study had Jurkat cell RNA spiked in. Sample: naive CD8+ T cells from blood, with Jurkat cell RNA spiked in. Subset given: FACS-sorted CD8+CD4-CCR7+CD45RA+ naive T cells. The gene calls are TRBV30 and TRBJ1-1; D is ambiguous. CDR3 coding DNA: TGTGCCTGGAGTCCGGAGATAGAAGCTTTCTTT. The encoded protein is CAWSPEIEAFF. Combining the CDR3 with reference TRBV30 and TRBJ1-1 gives the whole variable domain SQTIHQWPATLVQPVGSPLSLECTVEGTSNPNLYWYRQAAGRGLQLLFYSVGIGQISSEVPQNLSASRPQDRQFILSSKKLLLSDSGFYLCAWSPEIEAFFGQGTRLTVV.